Below, 16 T cell receptor beta chains from the same sample are listed, as sequenced in a study of blood T cell repertoires in COVID-19. This table comes from immunoSEQ multiplex PCR, and its TCRdb copy is limited to in-frame clones, with some not included. The data show over 80,000 clones, with 88% seen just once and approximately 7.4% held by the top ten. Sequencing used peripheral blood. Every receptor here comes from a man aged 65 to 85 with acute or convalescent COVID-19.

This chain uses TRBV7-3 with TRBJ1-3; the D is unclear. V was cut by 5 bases and J by 0 bases, with 8 bases left in between. The germline CDR1 and CDR2 sequences are SGHTA and FQGTGA. The CDR3 is 14 residues long. CDR3 in amino acids: CASSPGSSGNTIYF. In DNA, the CDR3 is TGTGCCAGCAGCCCCGGGAGCTCTGGAAACACCATATATTTT.

The V and J genes are TRBV7-9 and TRBJ2-3, with TRBD1 matching over 8 bases. Germline CDR1 reads SEHNR; CDR2 reads FQNEAQ (reference sequence). The CDR3 is 16 residues long. Trimming removed 1 base from V and 2 bases from J; junction bases left unmatched: 5. CDR3 in DNA: TGTGCCAGCAGCTTAGACCAGGGGGCTATCACAGATACGCAGTATTTT. Translating gives CASSLDQGAITDTQYF.

The V gene is TRBV5-1, the J gene TRBJ1-1; D unresolved. This CDR3 is 15 amino acids long. V lost 3 bases and J 1 base, leaving 13 bases between the germline ends. Germline V lookup: CDR1 SGHRS, CDR2 YFSETQ. The CDR3 reads CASSYSGYSNTEAFF. For the CDR3, the DNA is TGCGCCAGCAGCTACTCGGGGTATTCGAACACTGAAGCTTTCTTT.

The chain links TRBV2 to TRBJ1-1; D remains ambiguous. The CDR3 covers 14 residues. V was cut by 3 bases and J by 0 bases, with 8 bases left in between. Germline V gene lookup returns CDR1 SNHLY and CDR2 FYNNEI. CDR3: CASSEGALNTEAFF. The DNA for the CDR3 is TGTGCCAGCAGTGAGGGAGCCTTGAACACTGAAGCTTTCTTT.

This sequence joins TRBV9 and TRBJ2-2, with D maybe TRBD1 (6 bases). Trimming shortened V by 3 bases and J by 0 bases, and 12 bases separated the two germline ends. Germline V gene lookup returns CDR1 SGDLS and CDR2 YYNGEE. The CDR3 extends over 16 amino acids. CDR3 sequence reads: CASSGTEGANTGELFF. As DNA, the CDR3 is TGTGCCAGCAGCGGGACCGAGGGGGCGAACACCGGGGAGCTGTTTTTT. Using reference TRBV9 and TRBJ2-2 for the parts outside the CDR3, the full variable domain is DSGVTQTPKHLITATGQRVTLRCSPRSGDLSVYWYQQSLDQGLQFLIQYYNGEERAKGNILERFSAQQFPDLHSELNLSSLELGDSALYFCASSGTEGANTGELFFGEGSRLTVL.

The chain combines TRBV7-2 with TRBJ2-3, with 12 bases lining up with TRBD2. The V gene end was trimmed by 2 bases and the J gene end by 0 bases; junction bases not matched to a gene: 6. CDR3 length: 18 residues. The germline CDR1 and CDR2 sequences are SGHTA and FQGNSA. The CDR3 DNA reads TGTGCCAGCAGCTTATGGACTAGCGGGAACCCTAGCACAGATACGCAGTATTTT. The encoded protein is CASSLWTSGNPSTDTQYF.

V and J are TRBV2 and TRBJ1-2, with 10 bases aligning to TRBD1. The CDR3 has 15 amino acids. Germline values: CDR1 SNHLY, CDR2 FYNNEI. Trimming removed 3 bases from V and 5 bases from J; junction bases left unmatched: 6. The CDR3 DNA reads as TGTGCCAGCAGTGAGGCGGGACAGGGGAGGTATGGCTACACCTTC. Translating it yields CASSEAGQGRYGYTF.

This chain connects TRBV7-2 to TRBJ2-1, with TRBD2 matching over 10 bases. Germline loops: CDR1 SGHTA, CDR2 FQGNSA. V lost 1 base, J lost 2 bases, and 2 bases stayed unmatched. This CDR3 comprises 16 residues. CDR3 nucleotides: TGTGCCAGCAGCTTAGTAGCGGGAGGAACCTACAATGAGCAGTTCTTC. Translation: CASSLVAGGTYNEQFF.

The genes are TRBV4-3 and TRBJ1-2; maybe TRBD1 (6 bases). Deletions cut 0 bases from V and 8 bases from J, with 16 bases between. This CDR3 is built from 15 residues. Per the germline V gene, CDR1 is LGHNA and CDR2 is YSLEER. CDR3 coding DNA: TGCGCCAGCAGCCAAGATCCGACAGGAGTCTACGGCTACACCTTC. Its protein product is CASSQDPTGVYGYTF.

The J gene is TRBJ2-5, the V gene TRBV5-5, with D possibly being TRBD2 (5 bases). Trimming took 1 base from V and 7 from J, leaving 14 bases between them. CDR3 length equals 14 residues. Germline-derived CDR1 and CDR2 are SGHKS and YYEKEE (reference sequence). CDR3 coding DNA: TGTGCCAGCAGCTTGCCCTTTAGCGAAAGGACCCAGTACTTC. Its translation is CASSLPFSERTQYF.

The V and J genes are TRBV28 and TRBJ1-2; TRBD1 aligns across 10 bases. The germline V gene has CDR1 MDHEN and CDR2 SYDVKM. This CDR3 has 15 residues. Trimming cost V 5 bases and J 3 bases; bases outside gene matches: 6. The chain's CDR3 is CASSQAGTGDYGYTF. As DNA, the CDR3 is TGTGCCAGCAGTCAAGCCGGGACAGGGGACTATGGCTACACCTTC.

The chain couples TRBV15 to TRBJ1-5; a weak D match, TRBD1 (6 bases). The CDR3 runs 15 residues. Germline V CDR1 and CDR2: LNHNV, YYDKDF (reference sequence). The V end was cut by 0 bases, the J end by 2 bases, with 8 bases between. The CDR3 DNA reads as TGTGCCACCAGCAGAGAGGCAGGGGGCAATCAGCCCCAGCATTTT. Translation gives CATSREAGGNQPQHF.

This clone was observed a single time. The sample has other DNA sequences that encode this CDR3 too. The chain combines TRBV7-2 with TRBJ2-3; TRBD1 might be the D (6 bases). The germline V gene encodes CDR1 SGHTA and CDR2 FQGNSA. Trimming removed 3 bases from V and 2 bases from J, with 12 bases in between. The CDR3 is 15 amino acids. This CDR3 is CASSLSGVNTDTQYF. The CDR3 nucleotides are TGTGCCAGCAGCTTGTCAGGGGTGAACACAGATACGCAGTATTTT.

This clone was recorded once. The chain couples TRBV28 to TRBJ1-3; D gene ambiguous. The CDR3 runs 16 residues. Germline CDR1 MDHEN, CDR2 SYDVKM. V shed 2 bases and J shed 0 bases, with 11 bases lying between them. CDR3 protein: CASSLGRRASGNTIYF. DNA for the CDR3: TGTGCCAGCAGTTTAGGTAGGCGGGCCTCTGGAAACACCATATATTTT.

This chain links TRBV12-3 or TRBV12-4 with TRBJ1-4; D gene ambiguous. V was cut by 5 bases and J by 7 bases, with 8 bases left in between. This CDR3 is 12 amino acids long. The CDR3 region is CASSIGPEKLFF. Written as DNA, the CDR3 is TGTGCCAGCAGTATAGGGCCTGAAAAACTGTTTTTT.

The chain couples TRBV5-1 to TRBJ2-1; D ambiguous. From germline, CDR1 is SGHRS and CDR2 YFSETQ. Between the trimmed V and J ends, which lost 3 bases and 0 bases, there was a span of 10 bases. The CDR3 has 15 residues. CDR3 residues: CASSSIWSSYNEQFF. CDR3 DNA: TGCGCCAGCAGCTCGATTTGGAGCTCCTACAATGAGCAGTTCTTC.